A single sample gave rise to the 10 T cell receptor beta chains below, sequenced in a study of T cell repertoires in cytomegalovirus infection. MiXCR, run by TCRdb on the reads, gives a single entry per CDR3 protein. The sample lists under 200,000 distinct CDR3 sequences, less than 25% occurring once. Which antigens these TCRs recognize remains unknown. Sequenced here: CD8+ T cells from cultured PBMCs, sampled from culture after CMV antigen stimulation. These TCRs come from a human donor in good health (CMV status not recorded). Some clones in this sample may be carry-over from other donors' samples.

This clonotype showed up just a few times. The CDR3 region is CASKEGGLAGETQYF. CDR3 sequence (DNA): TGCGCCAGCAAAGAAGGCGGGCTAGCGGGTGAGACCCAGTACTTC. The V gene is TRBV5-1, the J gene TRBJ2-5, with TRBD2 matching 8 bases. The CDR3 consists of 15 residues. J gave up 5 bases and V 6 bases, and 12 bases lay outside the gene matches. CDR1 SGHRS and CDR2 YFSETQ come from the germline V gene. Variable domain in full (rest from reference TRBV5-1 and TRBJ2-5): KAGVTQTPRYLIKTRGQQVTLSCSPISGHRSVSWYQQTPGQGLQFLFEYFSETQRNKGNFPGRFSGRQFSNSRSEMNVSTLELGDSALYLCASKEGGLAGETQYFGPGTRLLVL.

This clonotype was seen a handful of times. The genes are TRBV27 and TRBJ1-2; 11 nucleotides line up with TRBD1. Germline values: CDR1 MNHEY, CDR2 SMNVEV (reference sequence). This CDR3 contains 14 residues. J gave up 8 bases and V 4 bases, and 6 bases lay outside the gene matches. CDR3 sequence (DNA): TGTGCCAGCAGTTCGGGGGACAGGGGGATAGGCTACACCTTC. This translates into CASSSGDRGIGYTF.

This clonotype was seen a few times. V usage is TRBV7-9 and J usage is TRBJ2-7; D is undetermined. The CDR3 loop spans 14 amino acids. The V end was cut by 0 bases, the J end by 5 bases, with 11 bases between. Germline values: CDR1 SEHNR, CDR2 FQNEAQ (reference sequence). CDR3 in DNA: TGTGCCAGCAGCTTAGCGCTCCAACGGGACGAGCAGTACTTC. Protein product: CASSLALQRDEQYF.

This clonotype was seen only a few times. The chain recombines TRBV12-3 or TRBV12-4 with TRBJ1-1; 7 nucleotides agree with TRBD1. This CDR3 comprises 14 residues. V trimming: 4 bases; J trimming: 4 bases; junction bases outside the gene matches: 6. CDR3 sequence (DNA): TGTGCCAGCAGTTCCAGGGGGTTGGGCACTGAAGCTTTCTTT. Amino acids: CASSSRGLGTEAFF.

This clonotype occurred a few times. The V and J genes are TRBV4-3 and TRBJ2-6; no firm D call. This CDR3 is 14 amino acids long. Trimming cost V 3 bases and J 1 base, with 4 bases left between them. Per the germline V gene, CDR1 is LGHNA and CDR2 is YSLEER. DNA of the CDR3: TGCGCCAGCAGCCACACATCTGGGGCCAACGTCCTGACTTTC. It codes for CASSHTSGANVLTF.

The chain is built from TRBV6-1 and TRBJ2-7; TRBD1 aligns across 9 bases. The CDR3 runs 14 residues. Germline V gene data show CDR1 as MNHNS and CDR2 as SASEGT. J was trimmed by 0 bases and V by 6 bases; bases with no gene match: 3. The CDR3 DNA reads TGTGCCAGCAGGGAGGGACAGGGCTCCTACGAGCAGTACTTC. Encoded protein: CASREGQGSYEQYF.

The V and J genes are TRBV7-9 and TRBJ2-7, with D unclear. Trimming pared 4 bases from V and 3 bases from J, leaving 10 bases between. The CDR3 is 13 amino acids. The germline V gene encodes CDR1 SEHNR and CDR2 FQNEAQ (reference sequence). CDR3 bases: TGTGCCAGCAGCTCCAAGAGGTACTACGAGCAGTACTTC. This codes for CASSSKRYYEQYF.

As concerns this clonotype: At one boundary the junction diverges from the germline segment, which might be a read error. The CDR3 protein is CASSPGGPNVLTF. CDR3 bases: TGTGCCAGCAGCCCCGGTGGGCCCAACGTCCTGACTTTC. The chain has TRBV9 and TRBJ2-6, with unresolved D. From germline, CDR1 is SGDLS and CDR2 YYNGEE. This CDR3 is built from 13 residues.

This clonotype was detected only once. The chain is built from TRBV7-3 and TRBJ1-1; D call uncertain. The CDR3 contains 14 residues. Per germline, CDR1 SGHTA and CDR2 FQGTGA. Trimming left V 4 bases short and J 4 bases short, with 13 bases between. In DNA, the CDR3 is TGTGCCAGCAGCTCCGCCGGCGAGGCCACTGAAGCTTTCTTT. Protein: CASSSAGEATEAFF.

There are a few counts of this clonotype. The CDR3 nucleotides read TGTGCCAGCAGTTTCCCCCCGGGACGGCCCTACGAGCAGTACTTC. Translation gives CASSFPPGRPYEQYF. The gene calls are TRBV12-3 or TRBV12-4 and TRBJ2-7; perhaps D is TRBD1 or TRBD2 (5 bases each). The V end lost 3 bases, the J end lost 2 bases, and 14 bases lay between the germline ends. The CDR3 extends over 15 amino acids.